This passage covers 2 T cell receptor beta chains from one sample sequenced in a study of memory CD4+ T cells and cytomegalovirus serostatus. Only in-frame clones appear in the TCRdb table, and some are missing; sequencing was by immunoSEQ multiplex PCR. The sample has about 58,000 clones; roughly 84% are singletons. The sort gate was single viable CD3+CD4+CD8-CD45RO+ cells for memory CD4+ T cells. Sequenced sample: memory CD4+ T cells from blood. These receptors came from an adult in good health and CMV-seronegative. Some clones in this sample may be carry-over from other donors' samples.

V and J are TRBV2 and TRBJ1-6; 10 bases map to TRBD1. From germline, CDR1 is SNHLY and CDR2 FYNNEI. CDR3 length: 15 residues. The V and J ends lost 6 bases and 9 bases, in that order; junction bases with no gene match: 8. The CDR3: CASSRGQGLGSPLHF. In nucleotides, the CDR3 is TGTGCCAGCAGCCGGGGACAGGGGTTAGGTTCACCCCTCCACTTT.

This clone was seen more than once but under ten times. The chain recombines TRBV19 with TRBJ2-6; 7 bases match TRBD1. CDR1 is LNHDA, CDR2 SQIVND, per germline (reference sequence). The J segment lost 1 base and the V segment lost 5 bases, leaving 8 bases of the junction unmatched. This CDR3 has 17 amino acids. This CDR3 reads CASSARTGGSGANVLTF. The CDR3 DNA follows: TGTGCCAGTAGTGCCAGGACAGGTGGATCTGGGGCCAACGTCCTGACTTTC.